This TCR beta chain appears in the sequencing data of a study of shared clonotypes between healthy human individuals. Points from the study as a whole: Generation probabilities of non-shared clonotypes were lower (relative to those shared by all four donors).

Some clones are missing from TCRdb's copy, which holds only in-frame ones; the method was immunoSEQ multiplex PCR. The profile shows 2 million to 2.5 million clones, roughly 94% of them singletons. Concerning this clone itself: Its cognate antigen is unknown. Different DNA sequences within this sample yield the same CDR3.

CDR3 length equals 14 residues. Germline V gene data show CDR1 as LGHNA and CDR2 as YNFKEQ. Trimming shortened V by 0 bases and J by 7 bases, and 7 bases separated the two germline ends. This sequence was found in a man aged 18 to 30 in good health. Material: naive CD4+ T cells sorted from blood. Subset given: CD45RA+ positively selected. The chain couples TRBV4-2 to TRBJ1-6; D ambiguous. CDR3 amino acids: CASSQEGGNSPLHF. CDR3 bases: TGTGCCAGCAGCCAAGAGGGAGGAAATTCACCCCTCCACTTT.